Reported below is one T cell receptor beta chain. This sample is part of a study of cytomegalovirus exposure and HLA in healthy donors. Primers: 60 Vbeta forward and 13 Jbeta reverse. Sequencing used immunoSEQ multiplex PCR; TCRdb keeps in-frame clones, though not all of them. Here the sample spans under 200,000 clones, approximately 84% being singletons. V shed 6 bases and J shed 6 bases, with 21 bases lying between them. The CDR3 runs 15 residues. Germline V gene sequence: CDR1 SQVTM, CDR2 ANQGSEA. Sequencing was done on a sample of PBMCs. The chain employs TRBV29-1 and TRBJ2-1; D might be TRBD2 (9 bases). This receptor was taken from a boy younger than 10 in good health and CMV-seronegative. CDR3 protein: CSVTGGLTSGNEQFF. The CDR3 region has the DNA TGCAGCGTCACAGGGGGATTGACTAGCGGCAATGAGCAGTTCTTC.